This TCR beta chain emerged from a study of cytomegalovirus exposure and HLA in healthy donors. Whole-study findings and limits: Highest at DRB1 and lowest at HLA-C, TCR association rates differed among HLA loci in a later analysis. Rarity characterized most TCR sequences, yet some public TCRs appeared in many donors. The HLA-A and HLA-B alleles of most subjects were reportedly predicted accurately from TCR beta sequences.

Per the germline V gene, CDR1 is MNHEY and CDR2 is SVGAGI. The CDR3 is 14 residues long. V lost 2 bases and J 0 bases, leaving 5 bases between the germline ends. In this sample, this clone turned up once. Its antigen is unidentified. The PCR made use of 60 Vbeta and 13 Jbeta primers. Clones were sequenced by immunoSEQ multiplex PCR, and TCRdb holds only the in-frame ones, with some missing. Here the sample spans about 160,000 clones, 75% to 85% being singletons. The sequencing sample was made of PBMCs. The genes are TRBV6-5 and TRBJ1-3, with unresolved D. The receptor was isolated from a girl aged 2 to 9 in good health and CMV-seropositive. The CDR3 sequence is CASSYKHSGNTIYF. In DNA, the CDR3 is TGTGCCAGCAGTTACAAGCACTCTGGAAACACCATATATTTT.